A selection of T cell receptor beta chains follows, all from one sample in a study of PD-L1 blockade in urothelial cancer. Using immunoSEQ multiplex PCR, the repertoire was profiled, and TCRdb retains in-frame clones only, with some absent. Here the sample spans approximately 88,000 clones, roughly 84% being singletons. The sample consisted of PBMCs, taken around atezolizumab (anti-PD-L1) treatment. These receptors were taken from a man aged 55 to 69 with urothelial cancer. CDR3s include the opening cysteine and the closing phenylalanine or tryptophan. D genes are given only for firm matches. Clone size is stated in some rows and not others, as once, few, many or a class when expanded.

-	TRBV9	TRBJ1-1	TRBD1	CASSARQGSYPDTEAFF	TGTGCCAGCAGCGCCCGACAGGGGTCGTACCCCGACACTGAAGCTTTCTTT
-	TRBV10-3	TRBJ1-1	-	CAIMQGTGGLTEAFF	TGTGCCATCATGCAGGGTACGGGTGGGTTAACTGAAGCTTTCTTT
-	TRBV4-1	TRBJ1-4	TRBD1	CASSHPEGGRGLAEKLFF	TGCGCCAGCAGCCATCCCGAAGGGGGCAGGGGGCTTGCTGAAAAACTGTTTTTT
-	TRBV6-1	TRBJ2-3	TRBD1	CASSRDRSLDTQYF	TGTGCCAGCAGCCGGGACAGGAGCTTAGATACGCAGTATTTT
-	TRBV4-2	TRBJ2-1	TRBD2	CASSQDQGASGGANEQFF	TGTGCCAGCAGCCAAGATCAAGGAGCTAGCGGGGGGGCCAATGAGCAGTTCTTC
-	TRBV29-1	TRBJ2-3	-	CSVTRGGDTQYF	TGCAGCGTTACAAGGGGAGGAGATACGCAGTATTTT
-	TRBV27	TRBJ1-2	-	CASSLGRAGREYTF	TGTGCCAGCAGTTTGGGACGGGCAGGGAGGGAGTACACCTTC
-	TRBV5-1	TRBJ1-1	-	CASSLAESEAFF	TGCGCCAGCAGCTTGGCGGAGTCTGAAGCTTTCTTT
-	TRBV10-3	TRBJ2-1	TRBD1	CAISETGAQGTYNEQFF	TGTGCCATCAGTGAGACAGGGGCCCAAGGGACCTACAATGAGCAGTTCTTC
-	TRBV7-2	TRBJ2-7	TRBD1	CASSLTGEGSYEQYF	TGTGCCAGCAGCTTGACAGGGGAAGGGTCCTACGAGCAGTACTTC
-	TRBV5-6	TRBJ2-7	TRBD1	CASSYTGGISYEQYF	TGTGCCAGCAGCTACACAGGGGGTATCAGTTACGAGCAGTACTTC
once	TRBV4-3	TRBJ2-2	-	CASSQDTGLLTGELFF	TGCGCCAGCAGCCAAGATACGGGACTCCTCACCGGGGAGCTGTTTTTT
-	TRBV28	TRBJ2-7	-	CASFPGVGVYEQYF	TGTGCCAGCTTCCCGGGAGTCGGAGTATACGAGCAGTACTTC
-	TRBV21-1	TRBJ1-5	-	CASSKVRTNNDSNQPQHF	TGTGCCAGCAGCAAAGTAAGGACAAATAACGATAGCAATCAGCCCCAGCATTTT
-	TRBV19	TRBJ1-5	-	CASSASGRGQPQHF	TGTGCCAGTAGTGCGTCAGGGCGAGGTCAGCCCCAGCATTTT
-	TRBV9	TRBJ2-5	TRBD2	CASSVASTGSGSHQETQYF	TGTGCCAGCAGCGTAGCGAGTACTGGGAGCGGGAGCCATCAAGAGACCCAGTACTTC
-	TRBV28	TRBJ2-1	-	CASSVQGRNNEQFF	TGTGCCAGCTCCGTGCAGGGAAGGAACAATGAGCAGTTCTTC
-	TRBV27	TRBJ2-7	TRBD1	CASRQYYRGHYEQYF	TGTGCCAGCAGGCAATATTACAGGGGGCACTACGAGCAGTACTTC
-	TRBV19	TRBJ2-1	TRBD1	CASSMALRGRVEFF	TGTGCCAGTAGCATGGCGCTCAGGGGGCGCGTTGAGTTCTTC
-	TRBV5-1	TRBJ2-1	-	CASSLFQDNEQFF	TGCGCCAGCAGCTTGTTCCAGGACAATGAGCAGTTCTTC
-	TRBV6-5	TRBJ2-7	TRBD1	CASSYERQGHEQYF	TGTGCCAGCAGTTACGAAAGACAGGGCCACGAGCAGTACTTC
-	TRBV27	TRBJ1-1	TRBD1	CASSLRAGGVNTEAFF	TGTGCCAGCAGTTTAAGGGCAGGGGGCGTGAACACTGAAGCTTTCTTT
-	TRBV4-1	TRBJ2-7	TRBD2	CASSQPNSLAGVPYEQYF	TGCGCCAGCAGCCAACCGAACTCGCTAGCGGGAGTCCCCTACGAGCAGTACTTC
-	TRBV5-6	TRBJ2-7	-	CASSSSPGGEQYF	TGTGCCAGCAGCTCCAGCCCCGGGGGCGAGCAGTACTTC
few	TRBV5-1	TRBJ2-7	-	CASSLVGGREQYF	TGCGCCAGCAGCTTGGTAGGGGGTCGCGAGCAGTACTTC
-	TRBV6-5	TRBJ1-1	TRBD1	CASTLITGGGRLAFF	TGTGCCAGCACCCTCATAACAGGGGGCGGACGTCTTGCTTTCTTT
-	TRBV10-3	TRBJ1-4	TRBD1	CAISDRDRATNEKLFF	TGTGCCATCAGTGATCGGGACAGGGCAACTAATGAAAAACTGTTTTTT
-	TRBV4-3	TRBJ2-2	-	CASSQDRHGVGELFF	TGCGCCAGCAGCCAAGACAGACACGGTGTCGGGGAGCTGTTTTTT
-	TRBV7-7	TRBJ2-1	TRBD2	CASSLGLAGGNEQFF	TGTGCCAGCAGCTTGGGACTAGCGGGCGGCAATGAGCAGTTCTTC
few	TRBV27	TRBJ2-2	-	CASSLRGSNTGELFF	TGTGCCAGCAGTTTGAGGGGGTCGAACACCGGGGAGCTGTTTTTT
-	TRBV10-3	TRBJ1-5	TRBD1	CAISESFDRGHQPQHF	TGTGCCATCAGTGAGTCGTTCGACAGGGGGCATCAGCCCCAGCATTTT
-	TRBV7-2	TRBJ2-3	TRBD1	CASSSQGAIIDTQYF	TGTGCCAGCAGCTCTCAGGGGGCGATAATAGATACGCAGTATTTT
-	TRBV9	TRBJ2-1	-	CASSVAAGRNEQFF	TGTGCCAGCAGCGTAGCGGCGGGGAGAAATGAGCAGTTCTTC
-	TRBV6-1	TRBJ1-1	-	CASRPTDTLYTEAFF	TGTGCCAGCAGGCCGACAGATACACTTTACACTGAAGCTTTCTTT
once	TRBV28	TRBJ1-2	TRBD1	CASSDRGLYGYTF	TGTGCCAGCAGCGACAGGGGACTCTATGGCTACACCTTC
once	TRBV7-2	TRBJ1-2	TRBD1	CASSGTGTANYGYTF	TGTGCCAGCAGCGGGACAGGGACAGCTAACTATGGCTACACCTTC
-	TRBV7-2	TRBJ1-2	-	CASSPREGYGYTF	TGTGCCAGCAGCCCCAGGGAAGGCTATGGCTACACCTTC
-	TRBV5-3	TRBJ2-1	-	CARTDSEQFF	TGTGCCAGAACCGACAGCGAGCAGTTCTTC
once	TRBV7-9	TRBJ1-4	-	CASSFNFEKLFF	TGTGCCAGCAGCTTTAACTTTGAAAAACTGTTTTTT
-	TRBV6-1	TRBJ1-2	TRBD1	CASSASGTGKGYTF	TGTGCCAGCAGCGCTTCCGGGACAGGGAAAGGCTACACCTTC
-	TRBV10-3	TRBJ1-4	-	CAIGGGTSPINPTNEKLFF	TGTGCCATCGGCGGTGGTACGTCACCCATCAACCCAACTAATGAAAAACTGTTTTTT
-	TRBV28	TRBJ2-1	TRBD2	CASSDRTGGPLEQFF	TGTGCCAGCAGTGATAGGACGGGAGGGCCTCTTGAGCAGTTCTTC
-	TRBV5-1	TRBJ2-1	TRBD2	CASSLVSGLADYNEQFF	TGCGCCAGCAGCTTGGTTAGTGGGCTAGCGGATTACAATGAGCAGTTCTTC
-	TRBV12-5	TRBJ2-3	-	CAEAGIGDTQYF	TGTGCTGAGGCGGGGATCGGAGATACGCAGTATTTT
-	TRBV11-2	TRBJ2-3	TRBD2	CASSSLAGSTDTQYF	TGTGCCAGCAGCTCTCTAGCGGGCAGCACAGATACGCAGTATTTT
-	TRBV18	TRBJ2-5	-	CASSPRETQYF	TGTGCCAGCTCACCCCGGGAGACCCAGTACTTC
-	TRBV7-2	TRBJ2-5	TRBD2	CASSLKGGGARETQYF	TGTGCCAGCAGCTTAAAGGGCGGGGGGGCGCGTGAGACCCAGTACTTC